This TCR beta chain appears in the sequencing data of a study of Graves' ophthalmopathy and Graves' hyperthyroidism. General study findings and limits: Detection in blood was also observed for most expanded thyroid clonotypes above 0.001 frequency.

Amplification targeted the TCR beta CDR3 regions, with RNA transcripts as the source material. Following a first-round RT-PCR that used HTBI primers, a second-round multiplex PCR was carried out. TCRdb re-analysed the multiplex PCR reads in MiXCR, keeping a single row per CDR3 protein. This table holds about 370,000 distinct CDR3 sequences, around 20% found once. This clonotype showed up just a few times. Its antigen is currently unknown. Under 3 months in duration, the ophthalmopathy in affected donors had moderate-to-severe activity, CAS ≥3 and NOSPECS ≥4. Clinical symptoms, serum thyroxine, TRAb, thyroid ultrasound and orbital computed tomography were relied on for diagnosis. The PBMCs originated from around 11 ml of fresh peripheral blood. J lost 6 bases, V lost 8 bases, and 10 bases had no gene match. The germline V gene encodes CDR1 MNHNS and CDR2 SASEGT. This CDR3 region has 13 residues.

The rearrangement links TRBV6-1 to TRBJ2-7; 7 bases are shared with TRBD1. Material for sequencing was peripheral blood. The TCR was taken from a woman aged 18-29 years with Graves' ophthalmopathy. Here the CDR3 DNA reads TGTGCCAGCCGGGACAGCCTCATCGGCGAGCAGTACTTC. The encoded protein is CASRDSLIGEQYF.